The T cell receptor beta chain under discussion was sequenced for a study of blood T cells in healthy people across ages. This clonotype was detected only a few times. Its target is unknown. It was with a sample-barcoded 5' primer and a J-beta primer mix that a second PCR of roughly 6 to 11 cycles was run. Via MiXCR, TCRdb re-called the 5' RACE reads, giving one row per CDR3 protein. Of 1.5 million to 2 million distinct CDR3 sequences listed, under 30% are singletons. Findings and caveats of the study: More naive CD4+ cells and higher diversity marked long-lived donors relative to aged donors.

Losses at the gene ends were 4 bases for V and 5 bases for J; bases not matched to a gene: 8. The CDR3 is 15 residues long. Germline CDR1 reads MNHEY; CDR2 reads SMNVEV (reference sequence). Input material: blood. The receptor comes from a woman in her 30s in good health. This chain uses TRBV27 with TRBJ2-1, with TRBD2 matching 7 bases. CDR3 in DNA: TGTGCCAGCAGTTATCAGGTAGCGGGCAACAATGAGCAGTTCTTC. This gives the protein CASSYQVAGNNEQFF.